This entry is about one TCR beta chain. This clonotype came up a few times. The antigen it recognizes is unknown. No qualities accompany the bases; no much larger clone lies one base away. Every donor in the study was a healthy Caucasian. Miltenyi CD45RO+ enrichment and human naive T-cell isolation kits were used to isolate memory (CD45RO+) and naive T cells from PBMC. This sample stems from a study of identical twins (dated by TCRdb to the mid-2010s). Broadly, across the study: To test whether fetal clonotypes persist, this study deep-sequenced TCR alpha and beta repertoires from monozygotic twins, from unrelated adults of various ages, and from cord blood. To rule out contamination, replicate twin experiments were performed at different times with different library preparation protocols.

On the study overall, not on this receptor specifically: Conclusions relied on cross-sectional statistical analysis, since the same donors could not be followed over many years. A weaker excess of twin sharing was found in beta out-of-frame sequences because the signal-to-noise ratio was lowered by fewer shared sequences. In monozygotic twins, recombination models systematically underestimated out-of-frame TCR alpha sharing, but the models matched the sharing seen between unrelated individuals. Zero-insertion analyses could be partly confounded by invariant T cells such as MAIT and iNKT, though diverse VJ usage argued against such confounding for most clonotypes. Compared with coincidental sharing between unrelated individuals, out-of-frame TCR alpha sequences shared between twins had an excess of sequences with low generation probability. Abundant cord blood beta clonotypes carried fewer insertions; young adult naive repertoires showed a weaker similar trend, while memory repertoires showed none.

The library was built by means of 5' RACE. Sequencer: Illumina HiSeq 2000. Template switching introduced a universal primer binding site; the final cDNA contained a unique molecular identifier, enabling accurate counting of TCR cDNA molecules. Specific primers in the conserved constant-segment region were used to synthesize first-strand cDNA for TCR alpha and beta chains. To control for contamination, every cDNA library was double barcoded, receiving both a SMART-Mk sample barcode and Illumina barcodes. TruSeq adapter sequences along with Illumina sample barcodes were introduced in two successive PCR steps. Sequencing of the TCR alpha and beta cDNA libraries was done on the Illumina HiSeq platform using custom primers. Turning to the authors' computational methods: MiGEC processed the raw reads to extract unique molecular identifiers, while MiXCR was used to determine the CDR3 positions. Recombination models were inferred per individual with the repgenHMM and IGoR tools using an EM algorithm. Shared clonotype analysis was performed with the tcR package in R, normalizing sharing by the product of cloneset sizes. To study raw recombination free of thymic and clonal selection effects, out-of-frame nonproductive sequences were analyzed. TCRdb reprocessed the public reads (quality trimming at Q25 with fastp, clone calling with MiXCR) and kept in-frame beta chains. For every CDR3 protein sequence, its rows merge into one entry that carries the most common genes and DNA. TCRdb, rather than the study authors, made the V and J calls. The sample table records 240,000 or so distinct CDR3 sequences; about 10% of these occur just once. Approximately 11% of the sample rests with the top ten.

Source material: memory T cells sorted from blood. Read against the paper, the sample's cell subset or site label means: CD45RO+ enriched T cells. The TCR sequence derives from a man aged 50 or older in good health.

The encoded CDR3 is CSARGTSLGETQYF. The DNA sequence is as follows: TGCAGCGCCCGGGGGACTAGCCTCGGAGAGACCCAGTACTTC. This chain joins TRBV29-1 to TRBJ2-5; 9 central nucleotides agree with TRBD2. Spanning cysteine to phenylalanine, the CDR3 consists of 14 amino acids. CDR3 DNA only is kept here, 42 bases in frame from base 1. For this chain, trimming is 7 bases at the V end and 4 bases at the J end, and the number of junction bases without a gene match is 10. Reading the germline V gene gives CDR1 SQVTM and CDR2 ANQGSEA. Reference TRBV29-1 and TRBJ2-5 proteins supply the regions before and after the CDR3; the full variable domain is: SAVISQKPSRDICQRGTSLTIQCQVDSQVTMMFWYRQQPGQSLTLIATANQGSEATYESGFVIDKFPISRPNLTFSTLTVSNMSPEDSSIYLCSARGTSLGETQYFGPGTRLLVL.